The 15 T cell receptor beta chains in this list originate from one sample, sequenced in a study of OX40 agonist ivuxolimab in advanced cancers. The receptor library was made with the immunoSEQ multiplex PCR assay. TCRdb obtained this table from immuneACCESS and retained in-frame rearrangements with V and J assigned. These tables miss some clones; where compared with another copy, unresolved V genes account for less than half of the shortfall, and the remainder is unexplained. The sample table holds tens of thousands of clones, of which over 70% were seen once. The top ten hold 5.5% of the sample. The sample was CD4+ or CD8+ T cells sorted from blood, taken in a trial of the OX40 agonist ivuxolimab. These receptors were obtained from an adult with an advanced solid tumor such as melanoma, head and neck, liver or kidney cancer.

The chain is built from TRBV6-5 and TRBJ1-5; 8 bases match TRBD1. The CDR3 contains 13 residues. Germline CDR1 and CDR2: MNHEY and SVGAGI. J was trimmed by 11 bases and V by 5 bases; bases with no gene match: 8. The CDR3 nucleotides are TGTGCCAGCAGTCTTAATCAGGGGGCGACCCAGCATTTT. Its protein product is CASSLNQGATQHF.

The J gene is TRBJ1-5, the V gene TRBV7-6; D is perhaps TRBD1 (6 bases). The V end was cut by 3 bases, the J end by 0 bases, with 21 bases between. Germline V lookup: CDR1 SGHVS, CDR2 FNYEAQ. The CDR3 totals 19 residues. CDR3: CASSLGAGTDVYSNQPQHF. The CDR3 DNA reads as TGTGCCAGCAGCTTGGGGGCCGGGACCGATGTTTATAGCAATCAGCCCCAGCATTTT.

This rearrangement joins TRBV19 to TRBJ2-2; 7 nucleotides line up with TRBD2. The CDR3 contains 15 residues. Germline values: CDR1 LNHDA, CDR2 SQIVND (reference sequence). Trimming at V came to 5 bases and at J to 6 bases, leaving 9 bases not matched to a gene. The CDR3 DNA reads TGTGCCAGTAGTGAGGCGGGGGTTCTTTCCGGGGAGCTGTTTTTT. Translating it yields CASSEAGVLSGELFF.

The chain carries TRBV9 and TRBJ2-3; D unresolved. The V gene lost 4 bases and the J gene lost 3 bases, with 9 bases spanning the gap. CDR1 and CDR2 (germline): SGDLS, YYNGEE. This CDR3 comprises 13 residues. This chain's CDR3 is CASSSPYTDTQYF. The CDR3 bases are TGTGCCAGCAGCTCCCCTTATACAGATACGCAGTATTTT.

The table lists this clone with a count of one. The chain has TRBV7-9 and TRBJ1-1; 12 nucleotides agree with TRBD1. V was clipped by 2 bases and J by 4 bases; unmatched bases: 11. The CDR3 spans 18 residues. CDR1 SEHNR and CDR2 FQNEAQ come from the germline V gene (reference sequence). The CDR3 sequence: CASSLRGGQGALGTEAFF. In DNA, the CDR3 is TGTGCCAGCAGCTTACGAGGGGGACAGGGGGCATTGGGCACTGAAGCTTTCTTT. Filled out from reference TRBV7-9 and TRBJ1-1, the complete variable domain reads DTGVSQNPRHKITKRGQNVTFRCDPISEHNRLYWYRQTLGQGPEFLTYFQNEAQLEKSRLLSDRFSAERPKGSFSTLEIQRTEQGDSAMYLCASSLRGGQGALGTEAFFGQGTRLTVV.

V is TRBV10-3 and J is TRBJ2-3; D uncertain. This CDR3 has 13 residues. Trimming took off 9 bases at V and 0 bases at J, with 10 bases between the two ends. The germline V gene has CDR1 ENHRY and CDR2 SYGVKD. The CDR3 DNA follows: TGTGCCATTGGGGATGGCAGCACAGATACGCAGTATTTT. It translates to CAIGDGSTDTQYF.

The CDR3 DNA follows: TGTGCCAGCAGTGAGTTGGAGAACACTGAAGCTTTCTTT. Translated: CASSELENTEAFF. The gene calls are TRBV2 and TRBJ1-1; unclear D gene. Trimming took off 3 bases at V and 1 base at J, with 6 bases between the two ends. Per germline, CDR1 SNHLY and CDR2 FYNNEI. This CDR3 is built from 13 residues. Supplemented by reference TRBV2 and TRBJ1-1, the full variable domain reads EPEVTQTPSHQVTQMGQEVILRCVPISNHLYFYWYRQILGQKVEFLVSFYNNEISEKSEIFDDQFSVERPDGSNFTLKIRSTKLEDSAMYFCASSELENTEAFFGQGTRLTVV.

The chain has TRBV15 and TRBJ2-5, with D possibly being TRBD2 (6 bases). Germline values: CDR1 LNHNV, CDR2 YYDKDF (reference sequence). V was cut by 4 bases and J by 6 bases, with 21 bases left in between. CDR3 length: 16 amino acids. The CDR3 is CATSTGLEGGSKTQYF. The CDR3 DNA is TGTGCCACCAGCACAGGCCTCGAAGGAGGGAGTAAGACCCAGTACTTC.

The chain couples TRBV19 to TRBJ2-7; TRBD1 matches 7 bases. This CDR3 comprises 13 residues. The V segment lost 3 bases and the J segment 3 bases; nucleotides outside the gene matches: 2. CDR1 and CDR2 from the germline V gene are LNHDA and SQIVND (reference sequence). CDR3 DNA: TGTGCCAGTAGTATTGCAGGGGGCTACGAGCAGTACTTC. It yields the protein CASSIAGGYEQYF. Combining the CDR3 with reference TRBV19 and TRBJ2-7 gives the whole variable domain DGGITQSPKYLFRKEGQNVTLSCEQNLNHDAMYWYRQDPGQGLRLIYYSQIVNDFQKGDIAEGYSVSREKKESFPLTVTSAQKNPTAFYLCASSIAGGYEQYFGPGTRLTVT.

The chain couples TRBV11-2 to TRBJ1-3; D is unclear. V lost 5 bases and J lost 0, with 8 bases in between. The germline gives CDR1 SGHAT, CDR2 FQNNGV. This CDR3 region has 14 residues. CDR3 protein: CASSPGISGNTIYF. The CDR3 DNA reads TGTGCCAGCAGCCCTGGGATCTCTGGAAACACCATATATTTT.

The rearrangement links TRBV20-1 to TRBJ1-6, with D uncertain. Germline lookup yields CDR1 DFQATT and CDR2 SNEGSKA (reference sequence). V was trimmed by 3 bases and J by 11 bases, leaving 8 bases between them. The CDR3 is made up of 11 amino acids. CDR3 bases: TGCAGTGCTAGCGGTACTGCACCCCTCCACTTT. This translates into CSASGTAPLHF.

The chain has TRBV19 and TRBJ2-4; 11 positions match TRBD1. CDR1 is LNHDA and CDR2 is SQIVND in the germline V gene (reference sequence). The CDR3 is 14 amino acids. The trim removed 5 bases at V and 7 bases at J, leaving 4 bases unmatched. CDR3 amino acids: CASSGDRGSNIQYF. The DNA of the CDR3 is TGTGCCAGTAGTGGGGACAGGGGGTCGAACATTCAGTACTTC.

The chain uses TRBV28 and TRBJ1-5; 9 nucleotides agree with TRBD1. The length of the CDR3 is 20 residues. The germline V gene has CDR1 MDHEN and CDR2 SYDVKM. V lost 2 bases, J lost 0 bases, and 14 bases stayed unmatched. The CDR3 nucleotides are TGTGCCAGCAGTTTACAAGGACAGGGGCTGCTAGGTAGTAGCAATCAGCCCCAGCATTTT. It encodes CASSLQGQGLLGSSNQPQHF.

This chain uses TRBV28 with TRBJ2-3, with D unclear. Trimming took 3 bases from V and 2 from J, leaving 12 bases between them. The CDR3 is 15 amino acids. CDR1 and CDR2 from the germline V gene are MDHEN and SYDVKM. CDR3 in amino acids: CASSFHTTHTDTQYF. CDR3 nucleotide sequence: TGTGCCAGCAGTTTTCATACTACCCACACAGATACGCAGTATTTT.

This sequence joins TRBV9 and TRBJ2-7; 9 bases align to TRBD2. Per the germline V gene, CDR1 is SGDLS and CDR2 is YYNGEE. With 2 bases clipped from V and 3 bases from J, the junction kept 3 bases outside the gene matches. This CDR3 is built from 14 residues. The CDR3, as DNA: TGTGCCAGCAGCGTTAGCGGGAGTCGCTACGAGCAGTACTTC. Its protein is CASSVSGSRYEQYF.